The source of this T cell receptor beta chain is a study of cytomegalovirus exposure and HLA in healthy donors. Primers included in the PCR were 60 Vbeta and 13 Jbeta primers. Here immunoSEQ multiplex PCR was the method, and the copy in TCRdb shows in-frame clones only, minus some. The sample includes 190,000 or so clones, around 79% of them seen just once. Points from the study as a whole: Previously analyzed data showed that most TCR beta V segments were productive at a frequency of about 87% or about 30%. Among TCR sequences, most were rare, though some public TCRs appeared in many donors. V- and J-gene trimming of TCR beta was linked (in a later analysis) to a missense DCLRE1C variant.

This clone came up a few times. Its cognate antigen is unknown. The germline gives CDR1 SGHTS, CDR2 YDEGEE. The V end was cut by 4 bases, the J end by 8 bases, with 16 bases between. The CDR3 length is 14 residues. This receptor was taken from a girl between 10 and 17 years old in good health and CMV-seropositive. The sequenced sample was PBMCs. The rearrangement uses TRBV5-8 and TRBJ1-5, with D possibly TRBD1 on 5 matching bases. CDR3 sequence: CASSRGHSGEPQHF. DNA for the CDR3: TGTGCCAGCAGCAGAGGACATTCAGGAGAGCCCCAGCATTTT. Full variable domain (rest looked up from reference TRBV5-8 and TRBJ1-5): EAGVTQSPTHLIKTRGQQATLRCSPISGHTSVYWYQQALGLGLQFLLWYDEGEERNRGNFPPRFSGRQFPNYSSELNVNALELEDSALYLCASSRGHSGEPQHFGDGTRLSIL.